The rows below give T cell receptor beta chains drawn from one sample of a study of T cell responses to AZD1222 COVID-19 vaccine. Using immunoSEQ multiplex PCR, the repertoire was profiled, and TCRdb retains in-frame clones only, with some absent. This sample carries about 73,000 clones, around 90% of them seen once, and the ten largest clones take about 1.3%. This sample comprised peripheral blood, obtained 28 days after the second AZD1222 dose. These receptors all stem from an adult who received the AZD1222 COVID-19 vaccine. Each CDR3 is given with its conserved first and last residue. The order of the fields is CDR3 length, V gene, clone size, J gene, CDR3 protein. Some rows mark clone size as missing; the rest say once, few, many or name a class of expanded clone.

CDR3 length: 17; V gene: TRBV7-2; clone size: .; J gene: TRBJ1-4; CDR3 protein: CASSLRAAAATNEKLFF
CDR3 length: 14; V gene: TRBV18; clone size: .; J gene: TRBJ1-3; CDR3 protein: CASSPEVSGNTIYF
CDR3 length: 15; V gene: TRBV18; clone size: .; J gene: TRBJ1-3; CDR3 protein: CASSPPAGFGNTIYF
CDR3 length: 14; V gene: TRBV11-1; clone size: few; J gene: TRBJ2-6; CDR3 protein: CASSFGAGANVLTF
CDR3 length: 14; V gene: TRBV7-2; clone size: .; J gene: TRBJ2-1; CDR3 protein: CASSFSSESDEQFF
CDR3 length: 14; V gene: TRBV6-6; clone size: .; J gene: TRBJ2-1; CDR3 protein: CASTLRDTISEKFF
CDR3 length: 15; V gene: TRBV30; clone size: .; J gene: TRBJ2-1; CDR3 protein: CAWSVRGSFYNEQFF
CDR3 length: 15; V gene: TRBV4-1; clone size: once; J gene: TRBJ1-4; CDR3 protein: CASSPQIGNNEKLFF
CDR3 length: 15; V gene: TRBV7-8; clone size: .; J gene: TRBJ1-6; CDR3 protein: CASSSRQIRDSPLHF
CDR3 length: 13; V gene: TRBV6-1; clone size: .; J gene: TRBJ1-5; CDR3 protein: CASSEAGVSPQHF
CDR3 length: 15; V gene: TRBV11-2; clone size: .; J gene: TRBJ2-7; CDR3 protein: CASSPSLLAGYEQYF
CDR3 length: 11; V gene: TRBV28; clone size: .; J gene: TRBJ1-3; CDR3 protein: CASSLVNTIYF
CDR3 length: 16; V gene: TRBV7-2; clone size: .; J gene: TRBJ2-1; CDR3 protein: CASSFSGSGLHNEQFF
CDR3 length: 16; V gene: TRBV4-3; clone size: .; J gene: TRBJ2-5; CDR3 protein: CASSQSSGRGYETQYF
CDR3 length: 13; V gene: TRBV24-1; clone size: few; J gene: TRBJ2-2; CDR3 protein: CATSDNDLGELFF
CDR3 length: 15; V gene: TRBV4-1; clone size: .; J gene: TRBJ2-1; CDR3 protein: CASSQAADPYNEQFF
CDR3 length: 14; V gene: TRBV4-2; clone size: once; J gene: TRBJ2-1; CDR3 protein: CASSQSGRRNEQFF
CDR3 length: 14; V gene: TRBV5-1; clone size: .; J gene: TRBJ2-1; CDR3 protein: CASSGWGDYNEQFF
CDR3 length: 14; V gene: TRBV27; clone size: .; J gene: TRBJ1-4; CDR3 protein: CASSLSGHDEKLFF
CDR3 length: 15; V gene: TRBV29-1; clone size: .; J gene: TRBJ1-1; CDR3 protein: CSVGGSWVGNTEAFF
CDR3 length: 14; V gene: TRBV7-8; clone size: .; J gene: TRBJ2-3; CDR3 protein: CASSPGQRGDTQYF
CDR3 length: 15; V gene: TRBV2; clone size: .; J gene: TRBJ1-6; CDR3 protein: CASRGGRTGDSPLHF
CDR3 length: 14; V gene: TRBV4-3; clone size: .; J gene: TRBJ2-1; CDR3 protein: CASSQDRGGAEQFF
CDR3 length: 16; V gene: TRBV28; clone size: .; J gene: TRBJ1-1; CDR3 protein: CASSLILGAGDTEAFF
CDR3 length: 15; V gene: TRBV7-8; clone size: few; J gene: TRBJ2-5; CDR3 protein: CASSLERGGRETQYF
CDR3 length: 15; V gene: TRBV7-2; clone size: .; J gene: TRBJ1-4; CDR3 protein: CASSLRAATNEKLFF
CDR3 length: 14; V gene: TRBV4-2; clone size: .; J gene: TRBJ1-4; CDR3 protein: CASRGEGAGEKLFF
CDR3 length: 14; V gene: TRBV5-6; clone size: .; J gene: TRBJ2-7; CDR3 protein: CASSLATGYYEQYF
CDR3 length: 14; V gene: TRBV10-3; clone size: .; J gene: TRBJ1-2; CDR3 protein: CAIAPGNSNYGYTF